The rows below give T cell receptor beta chains drawn from one sample of a study of blood T cell repertoires in COVID-19. The method was immunoSEQ multiplex PCR; TCRdb's version includes in-frame clones alone and lacks a portion of them. The sample yields tens of thousands of clones, about four fifths seen once. Material for sequencing was peripheral blood. These receptors all come from an older man with acute or convalescent COVID-19. Each CDR3 is given with its conserved first and last residue. The D gene is left open where the match is weak. The size entry is marked missing in some rows and otherwise reads once, few, many or a size class.

clone_size	d_call	j_call	v_call	cdr3_nt	cdr3_aa
NA	NA	TRBJ2-3	TRBV6-5	TGTGCCAGCAGTTCAGTTACTACAAGGGATACGCAGTATTTT	CASSSVTTRDTQYF
once	NA	TRBJ1-6	TRBV27	TGTGCCAGCAGTTCTAGGACAGTTAGTAATTCACCCCTCCACTTT	CASSSRTVSNSPLHF
NA	NA	TRBJ1-6	TRBV5-4	TGTGCCAGCAGCTTGGTGGGGAGCTCCTATAATTCACCCCTCCACTTT	CASSLVGSSYNSPLHF
NA	TRBD1	TRBJ1-5	TRBV19	TGTGCCAGTAGGACGACAGGGGGGGGAAGCAATCAGCCCCAGCATTTT	CASRTTGGGSNQPQHF
NA	TRBD2	TRBJ2-1	TRBV7-3	TGTGCCAGCAGCCCGGCGGGACTACCCAACAATGAGCAGTTCTTC	CASSPAGLPNNEQFF
NA	NA	TRBJ1-2	TRBV9	TGTGCCAGCAGCGTAGAGCCCTTACAGTCAAACTATGGCTACACCTTC	CASSVEPLQSNYGYTF
few	TRBD2	TRBJ2-3	TRBV19	TGTGCCAGTAGTAGGGGACTAGCGGGAGTCACAGATACGCAGTATTTT	CASSRGLAGVTDTQYF
NA	NA	TRBJ2-1	TRBV12-3/TRBV12-4	TGTGCCAGCAGTGGACGGACTGACAATGAGCAGTTCTTC	CASSGRTDNEQFF
NA	NA	TRBJ2-1	TRBV7-9	TGTGCCAGCAGCCCACGAGCGGCGCCATTGGGAGATGAGCAGTTCTTC	CASSPRAAPLGDEQFF
NA	NA	TRBJ1-2	TRBV2	TGTGCCAGCAGGAGGACAGAGACCTATGGCTACACCTTC	CASRRTETYGYTF
few	TRBD1	TRBJ1-1	TRBV5-4	TGTGCCAGCAGCTTTGGACAGGGGGGGACTGAAGCTTTCTTT	CASSFGQGGTEAFF
NA	NA	TRBJ1-1	TRBV12-3/TRBV12-4	TGTGCCAGCAGTTTTTCACTGAAGTTTGAAGCTTTCTTT	CASSFSLKFEAFF
NA	TRBD1	TRBJ2-1	TRBV28	TGTGCCAGCAGTGACTGGGACAGCCTAAATGAGCAGTTCTTC	CASSDWDSLNEQFF
NA	NA	TRBJ1-2	TRBV6-2/TRBV6-3	TGTGCCAGCAGTTACCCTCAAAGGGGTAACTATGGCTACACCTTC	CASSYPQRGNYGYTF
NA	NA	TRBJ2-5	TRBV2	TGTGCCAGCAGTGAATGGGGGGTCGGGGAGACCCAGTACTTC	CASSEWGVGETQYF
many	TRBD2	TRBJ2-7	TRBV27	TGTGCCAGCAGTTTGGGGACTAGCGGGCCCTACGAGCAGTACTTC	CASSLGTSGPYEQYF
once	NA	TRBJ1-2	TRBV30	TGTGCCTGGAGTAGGGGCGACTATGGCTACACCTTC	CAWSRGDYGYTF
few	NA	TRBJ2-7	TRBV6-2/TRBV6-3	TGTGCCAGCAGTCCCCGTGGGACTGTCTCCTACGAGCAGTACTTC	CASSPRGTVSYEQYF
NA	NA	TRBJ2-1	TRBV18	TGTGCCAGCTCACCTGGGAGCCCATACAATGAGCAGTTCTTC	CASSPGSPYNEQFF
NA	NA	TRBJ1-1	TRBV20-1	TGCAGTGCTAGTCCAGGGCTTCCCACCTCCGATGAAGCTTTCTTT	CSASPGLPTSDEAFF
NA	TRBD1	TRBJ1-1	TRBV7-3	TGTGCCAGCAGCTTAGGGACAGGGGGAGCAGCTTTCTTT	CASSLGTGGAAFF
NA	NA	TRBJ2-2	TRBV10-1	TGCGCCAGCAGTGAGTCGCGGGGAAGCGGCACCGGGGAGCTGTTTTTT	CASSESRGSGTGELFF
NA	NA	TRBJ1-1	TRBV5-1	TGCGCCAGCAGCACAGGGATAAACACTGAAGCTTTCTTT	CASSTGINTEAFF
NA	NA	TRBJ2-7	TRBV18	TGTGCCAGCTCACCACTTGGTGCAGGGTCATCCTCCTACGAGCAGTACTTC	CASSPLGAGSSSYEQYF
NA	TRBD2	TRBJ2-3	TRBV7-9	TGTGCCAGCAGCTTACCTAGCGGGGCAGATACGCAGTATTTT	CASSLPSGADTQYF
NA	TRBD2	TRBJ2-2	TRBV7-2	TGTGCCAGCAGCTTAACGGGAGGGGGTTGGGGGGAGCTGTTTTTT	CASSLTGGGWGELFF
NA	TRBD1	TRBJ2-7	TRBV28	TGTGCCAGCAGGGGGACAGCCTCCTACGAGCAGTACTTC	CASRGTASYEQYF
NA	TRBD1	TRBJ1-6	TRBV5-5	TGTGCCAGCAGCTTCGGGGACAGTCAGAATTCACCCCTCCACTTT	CASSFGDSQNSPLHF
NA	TRBD1	TRBJ1-5	TRBV15	TGTGCCACCAGCAGAGAACAGGGGGGGAATCAGCCCCAGCATTTT	CATSREQGGNQPQHF
NA	TRBD2	TRBJ2-5	TRBV5-1	TGCGCCAGCAGTCTGACGGTGGGCGGGAGGGCCAGGGAGACCCAGTACTTC	CASSLTVGGRARETQYF
NA	NA	TRBJ2-2	TRBV3-1/TRBV3-2	TGTGCCAGCAGCACAACGGGGGAGCTGTTTTTT	CASSTTGELFF
NA	NA	TRBJ2-2	TRBV7-8	TGTGCCAGCACTCAGAGAGAATTATGGGGCTCTGGGGAGCTGTTTTTT	CASTQRELWGSGELFF
few	TRBD1	TRBJ1-1	TRBV6-9	TGTGCCAGCAGTTATGACGCAGGGGGCAACGCTTTCTTT	CASSYDAGGNAFF
NA	TRBD2	TRBJ2-2	TRBV11-3	TGTGCCAGCAGCTTAGACCTGGATTCGGCCAGGGCGGGGGACGGGGAGCTGTTTTTT	CASSLDLDSARAGDGELFF
NA	NA	TRBJ1-2	TRBV29-1	TGCAGCGTTGAGGCGCAGGGGTATGGCTACACCTTC	CSVEAQGYGYTF
NA	NA	TRBJ2-2	TRBV9	TGTGCCAGCAGCGTAGTCGGGAGCCCCTACTACACCGGGGAGCTGTTTTTT	CASSVVGSPYYTGELFF
NA	NA	TRBJ1-5	TRBV28	TGTGCCAGCAGTTTACTGAATCAGCCCCAGCATTTT	CASSLLNQPQHF